The 12 T cell receptor beta chains given below trace back to one sample, sequenced in a study of somatic mutations in cytotoxic T cells in rheumatoid arthritis (dated by TCRdb to about 2017). Library method: the immunoSEQ multiplex PCR assay. The table was pulled from immuneACCESS by TCRdb, which kept in-frame rearrangements only. Such tables lose some clones; where checked, under half of the loss comes from unresolved V genes, and the rest has no known cause. This sample comprises approximately 10,000 clones, over 80% of them detected only once. The ten largest account for 11% to 15% of the sample. Sequenced: CD8+ T cells sorted from blood. The receptors were sampled from a woman under 30 with rheumatoid arthritis.

V is TRBV4-1 and J is TRBJ1-2, with D unresolved. Trimming cost V 1 base and J 2 bases, with 11 bases left between them. The CDR3 covers 15 residues. Germline CDR1 and CDR2: MGHRA and YSYEKL. CDR3 DNA: TGCGCCAGCAGCCAAGTAGTGAGGCAGAACTATGGCTACACCTTC. Translating gives CASSQVVRQNYGYTF.

The chain employs TRBV7-9 and TRBJ1-1, with no clear D. In germline, CDR1 is SEHNR, CDR2 FQNEAQ (reference sequence). The V gene lost 5 bases and the J gene lost 6 bases, with 13 bases spanning the gap. The CDR3 spans 13 residues. CDR3 loop: CASSPPRESEAFF. Written as DNA, the CDR3 is TGTGCCAGCAGCCCCCCGCGGGAGTCTGAAGCTTTCTTT.

The chain couples TRBV27 to TRBJ1-4; 10 nucleotides agree with TRBD1. The CDR3 is 15 amino acids. Trimming at V came to 10 bases and at J to 3 bases, leaving 8 bases not matched to a gene. Looked up from germline, CDR1 is MNHEY and CDR2 is SMNVEV (reference sequence). In DNA, the CDR3 is TGTGCCACCAGGACAGGGGGTTTTGCTAATGAAAAACTGTTTTTT. Translating gives CATRTGGFANEKLFF.

The chain joins TRBV2 to TRBJ1-1; D unresolved. The CDR3 is made up of 10 amino acids. Germline CDR1 reads SNHLY; CDR2 reads FYNNEI. The germline V and J ends were trimmed by 8 bases and 11 bases, with 12 bases remaining between them. CDR3: CASFTVLAFF. The CDR3 nucleotides are TGTGCCAGCTTTACAGTTTTGGCTTTCTTT.

The V and J genes are TRBV4-1 and TRBJ1-1, with D possibly TRBD1 on 6 matching bases. This CDR3 region has 14 residues. Trimming pared 6 bases from V and 1 base from J, leaving 12 bases between. Germline V gene sequence: CDR1 MGHRA, CDR2 YSYEKL. Here the CDR3 DNA reads TGCGCCAGCAGGCCCCCGACAGGGAACACTGAAGCTTTCTTT. This encodes CASRPPTGNTEAFF.

V usage is TRBV5-5 and J usage is TRBJ2-1, with 13 bases aligning to TRBD2. Germline values: CDR1 SGHKS, CDR2 YYEKEE (reference sequence). V shed 2 bases and J 2 bases; nucleotides not matched to a gene: 4. The CDR3 runs to 17 residues. This CDR3 is CASSLLAGGGPYNEQFF. The DNA of the CDR3 is TGTGCCAGCAGCTTACTAGCGGGAGGGGGCCCCTACAATGAGCAGTTCTTC.

This chain links TRBV27 with TRBJ2-7; D might be TRBD2 (5 bases). The length of the CDR3 is 15 residues. CDR1 is MNHEY and CDR2 is SMNVEV in the germline V gene (reference sequence). The V end lost 3 bases, the J end lost 0 bases, and 12 bases lay between the germline ends. The CDR3 DNA sequence: TGTGCCAGCAGTTTGGCGGGTCCGAGCTCCTACGAGCAGTACTTC. It is translated as CASSLAGPSSYEQYF.

The table lists this clone with a count of one. The chain combines TRBV5-8 with TRBJ2-7; 7 nucleotides line up with TRBD1. Trimming cost V 3 bases and J 2 bases; bases outside gene matches: 5. The CDR3 loop spans 14 amino acids. Germline-derived CDR1 and CDR2 are SGHTS and YDEGEE. The DNA of the CDR3 is TGTGCCAGCAGCTATGGACAGGCCACCTACGAGCAGTACTTC. It translates to CASSYGQATYEQYF. The full variable domain, completed using reference TRBV5-8 and TRBJ2-7, is EAGVTQSPTHLIKTRGQQATLRCSPISGHTSVYWYQQALGLGLQFLLWYDEGEERNRGNFPPRFSGRQFPNYSSELNVNALELEDSALYLCASSYGQATYEQYFGPGTRLTVT.

The rearrangement links TRBV9 to TRBJ2-1; the D gene is possibly TRBD1 (5 bases). Trimming stripped 4 bases from V and 9 bases from J, with 14 bases between. Germline values: CDR1 SGDLS, CDR2 YYNGEE. The CDR3 is made up of 13 amino acids. The CDR3 reads CASSPITGIEQFF. The CDR3 bases are TGTGCCAGCAGCCCCATCACAGGTATTGAGCAGTTCTTC.

The chain has TRBV2 and TRBJ2-7; TRBD2 matches 8 bases. Germline loops: CDR1 SNHLY, CDR2 FYNNEI. The CDR3 covers 16 residues. The V gene end was trimmed by 7 bases and the J gene end by 6 bases; junction bases not matched to a gene: 17. Written as DNA, the CDR3 is TGTGCCAGCAAGAGCTACCCTTCGGGAGGGGAGGGCGAGCAGTACTTC. Translation gives CASKSYPSGGEGEQYF.

The genes are TRBV9 and TRBJ2-7, with D perhaps matching TRBD2 (6 bases). The V end was cut by 2 bases, the J end by 2 bases, with 8 bases between. Germline CDR1 and CDR2: SGDLS and YYNGEE. The CDR3 length is 13 residues. The CDR3 DNA reads TGTGCCAGCAGCGTGGAGGGGACCTACGAGCAGTACTTC. It encodes CASSVEGTYEQYF.

CDR3 DNA: TGTTTGACCCGAGGCGGTGAAACAGATACGCAGTATTTT. This gives the protein CLTRGGETDTQYF. The chain joins TRBV19 to TRBJ2-3; unclear D gene. CDR3 length equals 13 residues. Germline V CDR1 and CDR2: LNHDA, SQIVND (reference sequence).